This T cell receptor (beta chain) comes out of a study of technical replicates of blood from several donors. Trimming cost V 0 bases and J 0 bases, with 9 bases left between them. CDR3 length: 15 amino acids. Germline V CDR1 and CDR2: MGHRA, YSYEKL. TCRdb's table, derived via immunoSEQ multiplex PCR, lists solely in-frame clones and lacks some. The sample records about 62,000 clones, around 87% being singletons. The sample comprised PBMCs. The sequence was collected from a human donor in good health. Some clones in this sample may be carry-over from other donors' samples. The genes are TRBV4-1 and TRBJ2-7, with D possibly being TRBD2 (6 bases). For the CDR3, the DNA is TGCGCCAGCAGCCAAGAACTGCGGGACTCCTACGAGCAGTACTTC. Translating it yields CASSQELRDSYEQYF.